This record concerns one TCR beta chain sequence. The data are from a study of cytomegalovirus exposure and HLA in healthy donors. With 5 bases clipped from V and 3 bases from J, the junction kept 5 bases outside the gene matches. Germline V gene lookup returns CDR1 MNHEY and CDR2 SVGAGI. The CDR3 sequence is 14 residues long. Primers included in the PCR were 60 Vbeta and 13 Jbeta primers. Clones were read by immunoSEQ multiplex PCR, and TCRdb kept only the in-frame ones, dropping some. The sample has roughly 100,000 clones; around 79% are singletons. This TCR was sampled from a man aged 45 to 65 in good health and CMV-seropositive. The chain carries TRBV6-5 and TRBJ2-7; TRBD1 matches 9 bases. Sequencing was done on a sample of PBMCs. The CDR3 reads CASSRGTGYYEQYF. CDR3 sequence (DNA): TGTGCCAGCAGTCGCGGGACAGGGTACTACGAGCAGTACTTC.